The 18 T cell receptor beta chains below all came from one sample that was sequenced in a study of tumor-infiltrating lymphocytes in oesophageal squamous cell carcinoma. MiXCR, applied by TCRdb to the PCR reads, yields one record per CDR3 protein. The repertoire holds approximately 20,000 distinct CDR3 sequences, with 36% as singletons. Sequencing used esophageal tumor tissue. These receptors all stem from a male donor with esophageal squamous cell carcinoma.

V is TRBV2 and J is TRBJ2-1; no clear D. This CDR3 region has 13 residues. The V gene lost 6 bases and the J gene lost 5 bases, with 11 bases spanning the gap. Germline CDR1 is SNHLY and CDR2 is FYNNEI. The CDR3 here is CASRAPAHNEQFF. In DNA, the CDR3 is TGTGCCAGCAGGGCCCCGGCTCACAATGAGCAGTTCTTC.

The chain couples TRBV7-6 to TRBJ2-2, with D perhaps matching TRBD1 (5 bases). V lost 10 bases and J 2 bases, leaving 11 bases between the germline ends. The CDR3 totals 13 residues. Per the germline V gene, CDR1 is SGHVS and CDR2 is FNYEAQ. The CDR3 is CATQGQNTGELFF. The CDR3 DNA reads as TGTGCCACCCAAGGACAAAACACCGGGGAGCTGTTTTTT.

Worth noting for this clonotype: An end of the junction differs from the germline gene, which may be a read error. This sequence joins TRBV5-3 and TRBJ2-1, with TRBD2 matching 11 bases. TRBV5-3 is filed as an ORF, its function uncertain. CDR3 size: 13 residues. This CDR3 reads CASSLDRLAGQFF. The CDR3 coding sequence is TGTGCCAGCAGCTTGGATAGACTAGCGGGACAGTTCTTC.

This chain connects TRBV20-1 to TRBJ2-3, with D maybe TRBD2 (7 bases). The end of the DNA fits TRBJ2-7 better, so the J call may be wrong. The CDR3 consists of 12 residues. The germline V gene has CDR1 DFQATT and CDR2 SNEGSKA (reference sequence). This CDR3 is CSASKGGGEQYF. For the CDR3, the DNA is TGCAGTGCTAGTAAGGGGGGGGGCGAGCAGTACTTC.

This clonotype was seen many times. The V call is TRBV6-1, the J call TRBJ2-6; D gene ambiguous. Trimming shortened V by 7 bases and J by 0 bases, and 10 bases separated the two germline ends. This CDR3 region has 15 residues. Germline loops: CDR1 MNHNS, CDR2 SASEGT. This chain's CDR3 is CASTARSSGANVLTF. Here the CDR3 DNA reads TGTGCCAGCACAGCCAGGAGCTCTGGGGCCAACGTCCTGACTTTC.

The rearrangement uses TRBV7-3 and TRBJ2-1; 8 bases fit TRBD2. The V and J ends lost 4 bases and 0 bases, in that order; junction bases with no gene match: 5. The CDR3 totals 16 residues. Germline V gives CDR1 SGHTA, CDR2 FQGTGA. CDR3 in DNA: TGTGCCAGCAGCTGGACTAGCCCCAGCTCCTACAATGAGCAGTTCTTC. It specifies CASSWTSPSSYNEQFF.

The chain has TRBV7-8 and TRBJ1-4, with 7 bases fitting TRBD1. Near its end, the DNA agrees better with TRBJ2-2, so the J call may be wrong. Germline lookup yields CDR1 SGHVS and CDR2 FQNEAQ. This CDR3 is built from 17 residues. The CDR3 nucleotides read TGTGCCAGCAGCTTAGGGGGGACAGACGCGAACACCGGGGAGCTGTTTTTT. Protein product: CASSLGGTDANTGELFF.

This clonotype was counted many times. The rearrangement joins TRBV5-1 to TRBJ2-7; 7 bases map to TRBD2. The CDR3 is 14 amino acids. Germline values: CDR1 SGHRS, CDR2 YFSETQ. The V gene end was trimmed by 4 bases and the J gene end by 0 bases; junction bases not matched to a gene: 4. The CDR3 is CASSPSGDSYEQYF. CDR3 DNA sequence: TGCGCCAGCAGCCCCAGCGGGGACTCCTACGAGCAGTACTTC. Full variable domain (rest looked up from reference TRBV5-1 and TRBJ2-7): KAGVTQTPRYLIKTRGQQVTLSCSPISGHRSVSWYQQTPGQGLQFLFEYFSETQRNKGNFPGRFSGRQFSNSRSEMNVSTLELGDSALYLCASSPSGDSYEQYFGPGTRLTVT.

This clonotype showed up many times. CDR3 DNA: TGTGCCAGCAGCTTTAGGACAGGGACTAGCACAGATACGCAGTATTTT. Translation: CASSFRTGTSTDTQYF. J is TRBJ2-3 and V is TRBV5-6; 8 nucleotides agree with TRBD1. V gave up 2 bases and J gave up 0 bases; unmatched junction bases: 5. There are 16 residues in the CDR3. The germline V gene encodes CDR1 SGHDT and CDR2 YYEEEE.

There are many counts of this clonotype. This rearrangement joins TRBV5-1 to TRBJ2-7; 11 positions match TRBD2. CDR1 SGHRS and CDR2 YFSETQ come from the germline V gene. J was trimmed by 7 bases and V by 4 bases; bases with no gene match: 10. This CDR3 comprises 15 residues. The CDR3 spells CASSPVAGGVREQYF. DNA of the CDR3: TGCGCCAGCAGCCCAGTAGCGGGAGGGGTTAGGGAGCAGTACTTC.

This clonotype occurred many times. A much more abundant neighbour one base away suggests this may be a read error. Here the CDR3 reads CASSLALGNEQYF. In DNA, the CDR3 is TGTGCCAGCAGCTTAGCTCTCGGCAATGAGCAGTACTTC. The gene calls are TRBV7-6 and TRBJ2-5; no definite D call. Deletions cut 0 bases from V and 11 bases from J, with 13 bases between. Germline CDR1 SGHVS, CDR2 FNYEAQ. This CDR3 has 13 residues.

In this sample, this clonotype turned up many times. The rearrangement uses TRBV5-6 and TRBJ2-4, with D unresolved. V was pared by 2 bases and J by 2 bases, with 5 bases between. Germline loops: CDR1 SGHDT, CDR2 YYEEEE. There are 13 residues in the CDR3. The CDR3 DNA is TGTGCCAGCAGCTTAGATTCCAAAAACATTCAGTACTTC. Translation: CASSLDSKNIQYF.

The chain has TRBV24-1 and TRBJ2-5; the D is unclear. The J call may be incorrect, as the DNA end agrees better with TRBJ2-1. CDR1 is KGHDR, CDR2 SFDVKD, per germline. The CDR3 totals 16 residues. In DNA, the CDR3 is TGTGCCACCAGTGAGGGATCTGCCCGATCCCACAATGAGCAGTTCTTC. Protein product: CATSEGSARSHNEQFF.

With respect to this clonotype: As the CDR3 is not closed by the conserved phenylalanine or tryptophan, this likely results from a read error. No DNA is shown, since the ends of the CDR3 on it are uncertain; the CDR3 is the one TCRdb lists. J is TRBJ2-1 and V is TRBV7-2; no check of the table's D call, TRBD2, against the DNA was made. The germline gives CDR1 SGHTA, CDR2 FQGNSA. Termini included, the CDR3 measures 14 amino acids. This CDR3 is CASSWTSSPLHFGN.

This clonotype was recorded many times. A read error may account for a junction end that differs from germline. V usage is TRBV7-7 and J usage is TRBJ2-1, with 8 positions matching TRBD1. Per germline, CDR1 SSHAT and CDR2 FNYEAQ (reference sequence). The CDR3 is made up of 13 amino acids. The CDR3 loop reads CASSLGQDNEQFF. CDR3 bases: TGTGCTAGCAGCTTGGGACAGGACAATGAGCAGTTCTTC.

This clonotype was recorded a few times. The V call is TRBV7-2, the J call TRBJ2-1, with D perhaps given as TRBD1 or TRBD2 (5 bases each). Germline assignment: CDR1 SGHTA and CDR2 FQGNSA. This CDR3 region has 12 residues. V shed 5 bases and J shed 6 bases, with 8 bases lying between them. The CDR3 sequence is CASSVGTNEQFF. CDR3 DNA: TGTGCCAGCAGCGTGGGGACCAATGAGCAGTTCTTC.

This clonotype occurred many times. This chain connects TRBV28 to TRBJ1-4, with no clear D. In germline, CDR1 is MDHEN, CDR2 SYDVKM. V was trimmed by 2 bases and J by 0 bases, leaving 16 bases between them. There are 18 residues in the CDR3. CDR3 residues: CASSLVAQRLATNEKLFF. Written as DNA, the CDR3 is TGTGCCAGCAGTTTAGTGGCACAGCGACTGGCAACTAATGAAAAACTGTTTTTT.

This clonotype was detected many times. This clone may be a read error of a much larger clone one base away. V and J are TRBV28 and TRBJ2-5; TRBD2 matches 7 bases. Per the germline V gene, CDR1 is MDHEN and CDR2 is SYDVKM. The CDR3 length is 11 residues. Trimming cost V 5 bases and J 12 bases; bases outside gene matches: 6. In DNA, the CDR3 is TGTGCCAGCAGTACCCGGGGGAGGGAGTACTTC. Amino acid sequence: CASSTRGREYF.